In its sample, the clone carrying this T cell receptor (beta chain) was seen once. This entry comes from a study of CD8 T cells in Susac syndrome. Random hexamers were used to reverse transcribe about 0.5 to 1 ug of RNA. From the immunoSEQ multiplex PCR reads, TCRdb called clonotypes with MiXCR, one entry per CDR3 protein. The sample records some 180,000 distinct CDR3 sequences, about 95% being singletons. The receptor's source is a human donor in good health. Sequencing was done on a sample of CD4+ T cells from PBMCs.

The CDR3 DNA reads TGTGCCAGCAGCGCGACTAGCGGACCCTACGAGCAGTACTTC. Residues: CASSATSGPYEQYF. The chain recombines TRBV7-2 with TRBJ2-7, with 9 bases identical to TRBD2. Germline loops: CDR1 SGHTA, CDR2 FQGNSA. V shed 5 bases, J shed 2 bases, and the junction held 4 bases outside the gene matches. This CDR3 is 14 amino acids long.